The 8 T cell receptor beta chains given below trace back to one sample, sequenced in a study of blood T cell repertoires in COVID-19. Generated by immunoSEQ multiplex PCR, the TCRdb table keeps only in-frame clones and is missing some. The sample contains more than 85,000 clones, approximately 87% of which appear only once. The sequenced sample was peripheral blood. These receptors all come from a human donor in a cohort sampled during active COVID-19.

The CDR3 nucleotides are TGTGCCAGCAGCGAACAGGGTTTGACTAATGAAAAACTGTTTTTT. It is translated as CASSEQGLTNEKLFF. This chain uses TRBV2 with TRBJ1-4, with a weak D call TRBD1 (6 bases). Germline V gene lookup returns CDR1 SNHLY and CDR2 FYNNEI. This CDR3 contains 15 residues. V lost 6 bases to trimming and J lost 2 bases, with 13 bases between them.

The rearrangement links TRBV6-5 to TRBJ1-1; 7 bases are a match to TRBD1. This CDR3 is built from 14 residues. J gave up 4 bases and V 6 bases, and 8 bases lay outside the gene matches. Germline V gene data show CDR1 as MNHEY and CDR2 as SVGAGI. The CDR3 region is CASSRQGVGTEAFF. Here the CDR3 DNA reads TGTGCCAGCAGCCGACAGGGAGTAGGCACTGAAGCTTTCTTT.

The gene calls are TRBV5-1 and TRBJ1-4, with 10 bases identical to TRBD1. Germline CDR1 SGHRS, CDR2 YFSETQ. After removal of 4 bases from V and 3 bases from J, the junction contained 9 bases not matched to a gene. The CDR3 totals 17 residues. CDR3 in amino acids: CASSPPGQGLANEKLFF. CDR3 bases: TGCGCCAGCAGCCCGCCGGGACAGGGGTTAGCTAATGAAAAACTGTTTTTT.

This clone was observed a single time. CDR3 sequence: CASSFGLAGDWEQFF. The CDR3 DNA sequence: TGTGCCAGCAGCTTTGGCCTAGCGGGGGATTGGGAGCAGTTCTTC. The chain joins TRBV5-6 to TRBJ2-1; 10 bases match TRBD2. Germline V gene data show CDR1 as SGHDT and CDR2 as YYEEEE. J lost 10 bases, V lost 2 bases, and 9 bases had no gene match. This CDR3 has 15 amino acids.

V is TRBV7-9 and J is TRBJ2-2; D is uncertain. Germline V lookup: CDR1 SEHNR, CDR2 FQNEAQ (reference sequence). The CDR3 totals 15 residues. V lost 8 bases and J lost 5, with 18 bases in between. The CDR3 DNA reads TGTGCCAGCTACCACTGGGCGAGTCAAACCGGGGAGCTGTTTTTT. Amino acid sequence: CASYHWASQTGELFF.

CDR3 loop: CASSWSVNQPQHF. CDR3 nucleotides: TGTGCCAGCAGTTGGTCAGTTAATCAGCCCCAGCATTTT. This chain uses TRBV28 with TRBJ1-5, with D hard to call. Germline V CDR1 and CDR2: MDHEN, SYDVKM. This CDR3 comprises 13 residues. The ends were cut back, 4 bases at V and 4 bases at J, with 8 bases in the middle.

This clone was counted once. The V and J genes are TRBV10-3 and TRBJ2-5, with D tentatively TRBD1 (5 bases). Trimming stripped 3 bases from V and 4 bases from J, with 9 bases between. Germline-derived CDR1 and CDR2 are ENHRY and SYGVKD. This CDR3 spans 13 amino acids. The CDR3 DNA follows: TGTGCCATCAGTGAACAAGGGGCAGAGACCCAGTACTTC. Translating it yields CAISEQGAETQYF.

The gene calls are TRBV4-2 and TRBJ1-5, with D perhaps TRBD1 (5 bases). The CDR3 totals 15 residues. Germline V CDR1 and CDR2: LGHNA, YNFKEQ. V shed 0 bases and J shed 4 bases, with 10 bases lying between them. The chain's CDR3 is CASSQDLAGNQPQHF. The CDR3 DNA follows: TGTGCCAGCAGCCAAGATCTTGCAGGGAATCAGCCCCAGCATTTT.